Listed below are T cell receptor beta chains from one sample, sequenced in a study of T-cell memory formation after mild COVID-19. A single record per CDR3 protein comes from TCRdb applying MiXCR to the 5' RACE reads. Counted here are tens of thousands of distinct CDR3 sequences, less than 15% occurring once; the ten biggest clones make up roughly two fifths. Sequenced input: PBMCs or a T cell subset sorted from them (not recorded which). These receptor sequences come from a man aged 18 to 29 who had mild COVID-19 (a few samples of this study predate the infection). Cell type and time point are not known. Both conserved end residues are part of each CDR3. Size is stated for part of the rows, as once, few or many counts, or as a class when the clone is expanded.

j_call clone_size v_call cdr3_aa
TRBJ1-4 few TRBV4-1 CASSQGLTNEKLFF
TRBJ1-1 . TRBV13 CASSRGWNTEAFF
TRBJ2-1 . TRBV2 CASIGTGQDNEQFF
TRBJ2-3 . TRBV27 CASSYRSPGRGSTDTQYF
TRBJ1-2 . TRBV20-1 CSARDPSGGRVYGYTF
TRBJ2-1 few TRBV5-1 CAGEGATKPYNEQFF
TRBJ2-1 few TRBV5-1 CASSPRSGGLSYNEQFF
TRBJ1-1 . TRBV4-3 CASSRGQGMSSTEAFF
TRBJ2-2 . TRBV11-3 CASSLVPFRMDRGPDTGELFF
TRBJ2-3 . TRBV5-1 CASSLRGFLATDTQYF